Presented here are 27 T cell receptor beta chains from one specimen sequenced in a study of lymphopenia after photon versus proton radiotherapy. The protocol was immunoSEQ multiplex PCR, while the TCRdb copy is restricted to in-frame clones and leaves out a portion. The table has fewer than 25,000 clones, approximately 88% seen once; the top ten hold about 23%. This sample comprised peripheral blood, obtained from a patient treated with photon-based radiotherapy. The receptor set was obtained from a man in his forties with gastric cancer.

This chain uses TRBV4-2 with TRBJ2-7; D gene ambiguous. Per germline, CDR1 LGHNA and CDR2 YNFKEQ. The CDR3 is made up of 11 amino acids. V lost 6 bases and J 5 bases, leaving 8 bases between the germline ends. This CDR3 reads CASRGRDEQYF. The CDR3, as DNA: TGTGCCAGCAGGGGTCGGGACGAGCAGTACTTC.

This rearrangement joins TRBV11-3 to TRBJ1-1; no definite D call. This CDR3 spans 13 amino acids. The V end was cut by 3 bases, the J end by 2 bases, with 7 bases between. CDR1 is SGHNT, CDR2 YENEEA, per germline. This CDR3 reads CASSFAGNTEAFF. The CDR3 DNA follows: TGTGCCAGCAGCTTCGCGGGCAACACTGAAGCTTTCTTT. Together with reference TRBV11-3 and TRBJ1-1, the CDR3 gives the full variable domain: EAGVVQSPRYKIIEKKQPVAFWCNPISGHNTLYWYLQNLGQGPELLIRYENEEAVDDSQLPKDRFSAERLKGVDSTLKIQPAELGDSAVYLCASSFAGNTEAFFGQGTRLTVV.

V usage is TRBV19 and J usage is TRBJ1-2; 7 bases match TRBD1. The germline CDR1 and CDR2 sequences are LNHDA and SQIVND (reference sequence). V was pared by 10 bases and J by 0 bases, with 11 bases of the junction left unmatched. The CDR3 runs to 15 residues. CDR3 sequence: CATHQQGLSNYGYTF. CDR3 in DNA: TGTGCCACCCACCAACAGGGGCTCTCTAACTATGGCTACACCTTC. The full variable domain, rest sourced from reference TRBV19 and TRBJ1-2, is DGGITQSPKYLFRKEGQNVTLSCEQNLNHDAMYWYRQDPGQGLRLIYYSQIVNDFQKGDIAEGYSVSREKKESFPLTVTSAQKNPTAFYLCATHQQGLSNYGYTFGSGTRLTVV.

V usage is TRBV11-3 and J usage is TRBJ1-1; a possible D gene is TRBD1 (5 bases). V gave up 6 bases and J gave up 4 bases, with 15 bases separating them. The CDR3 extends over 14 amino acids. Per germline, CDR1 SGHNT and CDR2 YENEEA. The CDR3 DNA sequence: TGTGCCAGCAGTACGAACGCGGGGGGCACTGAAGCTTTCTTT. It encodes CASSTNAGGTEAFF.

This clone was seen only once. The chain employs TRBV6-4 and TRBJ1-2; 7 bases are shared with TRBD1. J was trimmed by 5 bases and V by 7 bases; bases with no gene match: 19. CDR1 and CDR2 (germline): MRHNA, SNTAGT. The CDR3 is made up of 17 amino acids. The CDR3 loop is CASKAVQGPTMDYGYTF. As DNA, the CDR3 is TGTGCCAGCAAGGCAGTACAGGGGCCAACTATGGATTATGGCTACACCTTC.

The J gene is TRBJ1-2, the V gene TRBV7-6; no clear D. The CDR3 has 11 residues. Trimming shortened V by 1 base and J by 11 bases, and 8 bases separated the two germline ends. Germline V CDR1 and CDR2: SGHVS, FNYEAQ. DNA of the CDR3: TGTGCCAGCAGCTTAGGGACCACGTACACCTTC. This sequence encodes CASSLGTTYTF.

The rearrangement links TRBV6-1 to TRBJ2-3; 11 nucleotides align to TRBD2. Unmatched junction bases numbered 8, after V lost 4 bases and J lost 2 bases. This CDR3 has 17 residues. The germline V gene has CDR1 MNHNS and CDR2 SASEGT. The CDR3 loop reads CASSAQLLAGDTDTQYF. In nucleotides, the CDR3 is TGTGCCAGCAGTGCCCAATTACTAGCGGGGGACACAGATACGCAGTATTTT.

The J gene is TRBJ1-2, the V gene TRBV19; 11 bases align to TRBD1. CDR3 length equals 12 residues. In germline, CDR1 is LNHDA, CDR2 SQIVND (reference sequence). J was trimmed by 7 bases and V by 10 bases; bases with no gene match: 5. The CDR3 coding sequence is TGTGCCACGCGGACAGGGGGCGTTGGCTACACCTTC. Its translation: CATRTGGVGYTF.

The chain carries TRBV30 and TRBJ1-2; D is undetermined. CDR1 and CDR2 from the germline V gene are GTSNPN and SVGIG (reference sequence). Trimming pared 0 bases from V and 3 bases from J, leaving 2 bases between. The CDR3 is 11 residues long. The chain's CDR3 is CAWSVHYGYTF. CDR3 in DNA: TGTGCCTGGAGTGTACACTATGGCTACACCTTC. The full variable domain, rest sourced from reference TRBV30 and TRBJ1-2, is SQTIHQWPATLVQPVGSPLSLECTVEGTSNPNLYWYRQAAGRGLQLLFYSVGIGQISSEVPQNLSASRPQDRQFILSSKKLLLSDSGFYLCAWSVHYGYTFGSGTRLTVV.

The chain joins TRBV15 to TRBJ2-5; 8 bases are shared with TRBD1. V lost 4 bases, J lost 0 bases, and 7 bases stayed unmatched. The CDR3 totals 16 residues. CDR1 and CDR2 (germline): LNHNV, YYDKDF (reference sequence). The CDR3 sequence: CATSISPTGDQETQYF. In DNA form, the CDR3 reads TGTGCCACCAGCATCTCCCCGACAGGGGACCAAGAGACCCAGTACTTC.

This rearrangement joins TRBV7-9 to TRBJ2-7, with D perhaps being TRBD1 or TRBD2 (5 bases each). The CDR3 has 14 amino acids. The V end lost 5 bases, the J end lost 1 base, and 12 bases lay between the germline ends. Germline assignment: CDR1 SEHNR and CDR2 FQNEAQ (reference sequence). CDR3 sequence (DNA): TGTGCCAGCAGCCCACAGGCGGGTTCCTACGAGCAGTACTTC. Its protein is CASSPQAGSYEQYF.

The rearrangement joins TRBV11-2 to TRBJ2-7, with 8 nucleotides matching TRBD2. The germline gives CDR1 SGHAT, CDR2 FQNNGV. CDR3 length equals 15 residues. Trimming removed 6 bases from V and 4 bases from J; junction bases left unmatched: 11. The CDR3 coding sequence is TGTGCCAGCAGATCCCCCGGGGGGGGGCCTTACGAGCAGTACTTC. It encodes CASRSPGGGPYEQYF.

The CDR3 DNA reads TGTGCCAGTAGTATTCCAGGGGTTACCTACGAGCAGTACTTC. This codes for CASSIPGVTYEQYF. This rearrangement joins TRBV19 to TRBJ2-7; D possibly corresponds to TRBD1 (6 bases). This CDR3 is built from 14 residues. Germline CDR1 LNHDA, CDR2 SQIVND (reference sequence). V was shortened by 3 bases and J by 2 bases, with 11 bases between the two germline ends.

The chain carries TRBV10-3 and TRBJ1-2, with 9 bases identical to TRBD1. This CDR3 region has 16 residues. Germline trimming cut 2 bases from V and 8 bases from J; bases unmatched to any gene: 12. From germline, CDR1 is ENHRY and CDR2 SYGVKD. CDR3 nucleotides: TGTGCCATCAGTGAGCGAAGCGACAGGGGGTCGTGGGGCTACACCTTC. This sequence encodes CAISERSDRGSWGYTF.

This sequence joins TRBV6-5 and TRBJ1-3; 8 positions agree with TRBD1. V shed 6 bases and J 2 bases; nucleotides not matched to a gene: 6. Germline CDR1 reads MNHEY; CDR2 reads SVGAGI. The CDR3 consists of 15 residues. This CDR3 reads CASSHLQGAGNTIYF. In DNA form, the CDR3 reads TGTGCCAGCAGCCACCTACAGGGGGCTGGAAACACCATATATTTT.

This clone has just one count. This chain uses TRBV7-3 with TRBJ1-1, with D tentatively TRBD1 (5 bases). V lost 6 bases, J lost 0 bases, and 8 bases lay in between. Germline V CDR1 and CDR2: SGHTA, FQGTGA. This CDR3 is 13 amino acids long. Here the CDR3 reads CASRRTLNTEAFF. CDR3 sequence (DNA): TGTGCCAGCAGACGGACATTGAACACTGAAGCTTTCTTT.

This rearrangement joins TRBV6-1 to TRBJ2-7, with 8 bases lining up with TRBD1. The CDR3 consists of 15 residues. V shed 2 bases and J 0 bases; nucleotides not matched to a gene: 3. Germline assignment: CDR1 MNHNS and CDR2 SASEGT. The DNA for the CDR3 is TGTGCCAGCAGTGAATGGGGGACAGGCTCCTACGAGCAGTACTTC. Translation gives CASSEWGTGSYEQYF.

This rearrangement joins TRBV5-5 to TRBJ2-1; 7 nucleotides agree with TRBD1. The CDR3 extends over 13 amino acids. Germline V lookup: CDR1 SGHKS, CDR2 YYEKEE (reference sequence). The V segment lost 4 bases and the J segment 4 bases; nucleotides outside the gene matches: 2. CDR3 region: CASSGDSYNEQFF. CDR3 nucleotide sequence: TGTGCCAGCAGCGGGGACAGTTACAATGAGCAGTTCTTC. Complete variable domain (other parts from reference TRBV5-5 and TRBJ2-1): DAGVTQSPTHLIKTRGQQVTLRCSPISGHKSVSWYQQVLGQGPQFIFQYYEKEERGRGNFPDRFSARQFPNYSSELNVNALLLGDSALYLCASSGDSYNEQFFGPGTRLTVL.

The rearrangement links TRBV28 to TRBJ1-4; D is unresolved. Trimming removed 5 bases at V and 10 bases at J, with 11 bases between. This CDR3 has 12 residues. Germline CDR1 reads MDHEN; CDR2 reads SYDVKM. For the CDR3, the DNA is TGTGCCAGCAGTCCCCCCCGTGGAAAACTGTTTTTT. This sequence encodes CASSPPRGKLFF.

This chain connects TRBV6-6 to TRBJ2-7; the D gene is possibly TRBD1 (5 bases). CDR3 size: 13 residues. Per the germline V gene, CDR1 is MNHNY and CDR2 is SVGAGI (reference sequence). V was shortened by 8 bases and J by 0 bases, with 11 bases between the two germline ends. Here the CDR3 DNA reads TGTGCCAGCCTCGACAGCCTCTCCTACGAGCAGTACTTC. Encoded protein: CASLDSLSYEQYF.

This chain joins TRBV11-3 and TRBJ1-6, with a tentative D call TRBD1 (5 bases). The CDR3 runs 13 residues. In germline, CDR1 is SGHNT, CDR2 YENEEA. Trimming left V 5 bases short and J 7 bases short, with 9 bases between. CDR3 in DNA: TGTGCCAGCAGCATAAACAGGAATTCACCCCTCCACTTT. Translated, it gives CASSINRNSPLHF. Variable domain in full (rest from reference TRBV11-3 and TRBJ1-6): EAGVVQSPRYKIIEKKQPVAFWCNPISGHNTLYWYLQNLGQGPELLIRYENEEAVDDSQLPKDRFSAERLKGVDSTLKIQPAELGDSAVYLCASSINRNSPLHFGNGTRLTVT.

The CDR3 nucleotides are TGCGCCAGCAGCCAGGTTCGACTAGCGGGGGGGCATGAGCAGTTCTTC. Protein: CASSQVRLAGGHEQFF. The gene calls are TRBV4-3 and TRBJ2-1, with TRBD2 matching 14 bases. CDR1 and CDR2 (germline): LGHNA, YSLEER. The V and J ends lost 3 bases and 8 bases, in that order; junction bases with no gene match: 6. This CDR3 spans 16 amino acids.

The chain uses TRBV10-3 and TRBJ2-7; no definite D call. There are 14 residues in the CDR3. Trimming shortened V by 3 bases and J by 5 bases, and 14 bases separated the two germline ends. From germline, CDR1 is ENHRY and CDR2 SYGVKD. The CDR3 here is CAISDSQGNHEQYF. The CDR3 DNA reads TGTGCCATCAGTGACTCCCAAGGGAACCACGAGCAGTACTTC.

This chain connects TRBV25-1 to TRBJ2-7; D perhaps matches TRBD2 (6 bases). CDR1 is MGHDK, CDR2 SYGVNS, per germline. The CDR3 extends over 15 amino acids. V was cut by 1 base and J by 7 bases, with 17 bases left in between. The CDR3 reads CASSEFSWGVEEQYF. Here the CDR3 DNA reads TGTGCCAGCAGTGAATTCTCATGGGGGGTAGAAGAGCAGTACTTC.

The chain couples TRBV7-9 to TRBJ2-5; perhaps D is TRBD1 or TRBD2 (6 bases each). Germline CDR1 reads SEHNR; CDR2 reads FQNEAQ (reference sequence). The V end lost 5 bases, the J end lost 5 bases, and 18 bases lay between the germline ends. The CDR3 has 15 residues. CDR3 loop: CASSPSEGGGETQYF. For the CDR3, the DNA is TGTGCCAGCAGCCCAAGCGAGGGGGGCGGGGAGACCCAGTACTTC.

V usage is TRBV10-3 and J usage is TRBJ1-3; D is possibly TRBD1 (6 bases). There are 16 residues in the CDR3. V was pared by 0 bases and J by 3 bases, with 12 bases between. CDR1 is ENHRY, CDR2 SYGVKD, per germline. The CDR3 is CAISESGQPLGNTIYF. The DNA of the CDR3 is TGTGCCATCAGTGAGTCAGGACAGCCCCTTGGAAACACCATATATTTT.

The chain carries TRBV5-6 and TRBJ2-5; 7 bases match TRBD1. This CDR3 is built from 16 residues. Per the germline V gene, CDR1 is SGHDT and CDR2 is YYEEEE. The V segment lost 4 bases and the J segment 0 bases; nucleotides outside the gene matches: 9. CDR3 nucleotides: TGTGCCAGCAGCCTAGGACAGGAGACCTACCAAGAGACCCAGTACTTC. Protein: CASSLGQETYQETQYF.